This T cell receptor (beta chain) emerged from a study of CD8 T cells in Susac syndrome (dated by TCRdb to between 2018 and 2020). Some background on the complete study: Among the Susac syndrome patients who were sequenced, clinically active disease was present in more than 5 and clinical remission was observed in fewer than 10. At the time of blood withdrawal, Susac syndrome patients were either therapy-naive, taking corticosteroids (with some also receiving IVIg), or on IVIg alone. Whether CD8+ T cell activation and differentiation in Susac syndrome was antigen driven was tested using repertoire sequencing. The investigation overall reported the following: The number of individuals in the TCR sequencing and HLA analysis was recognized as being relatively small. In patients with Susac syndrome, the CD4+ T cell repertoire showed no detectable clonal expansion.

According to the germline V gene (reference sequence), CDR1 reads MNHEY and CDR2 reads SMNVEV. The CDR3 has 14 amino acids, counting the end cysteine and phenylalanine. The entry retains the CDR3 DNA only, 42 bases that are in frame from base 1. The germline V end is reduced by 0 bases and the J end by 13 bases; junction bases left unmatched: 3. Regarding this clonotype: The clone's antigen remains unknown. Base quality data are lacking; no much larger clone is found one base away.

Peripheral blood CD8+ and CD4+ T cells from healthy donors, Susac syndrome patients and multiple sclerosis patients were profiled using high-throughput TCR beta sequencing. The Susac syndrome patients fulfilled recently defined diagnostic criteria for either definite or probable disease. Bulk CD8+ and CD4+ T cells were purified by magnetic negative isolation, while CD8+ TEMRA cells were enriched using FACS. Blood was drawn into EDTA tubes, processed within 24 hours, and PBMCs were isolated by density gradient centrifugation. PBMCs intended for TCR sequencing were frozen in liquid nitrogen and were later thawed in a 37 degrees C water bath. The sorted or isolated CD4+, CD8+ and CD8+ TEMRA cells reached a purity of at least 90%. RNA was extracted with the RNeasy kit and roughly 0.5 to 1 ug was reverse transcribed using random hexamers. TCR beta CDR3 regions were amplified with the immunoSEQ multiplex PCR assay covering 54 Vbeta and 13 Jbeta segments. To correct PCR amplification bias, a synthetic template baseline was used for both primer optimization and computational correction. As for the original processing: Reads were annotated to V, D and J genes according to IMGT and were analyzed with immunoSEQ Analyzer, with only productive sequences retained. To calculate clonality, Shannon entropy was normalized by log2 of the number of productive unique sequences and then subtracted from one. For each patient and control, public and private clones were evaluated among the 100 most prevalent clones. A clone was defined as Susac-specific if it was absent from the healthy and MS cohorts, from about a thousand published viral clones and from other ImmuneACCESS disease sequences. The public reads were run again by TCRdb, first through fastp at Q25 and then through MiXCR, and only productive beta chains were kept. Each record represents a unique CDR3 protein, reported with the most common genes and DNA among its rows. V and J calls and clone size were set by TCRdb, not the authors. This sample has under 150,000 distinct CDR3 sequences in its table, and almost 96% of those were observed once. Of the sample, about 0.08% falls within the top ten clones.

Rearrangement joined TRBV27 to TRBJ2-1, with 13 middle bases fitting TRBD2. This clonotype was obtained from a human donor with Susac syndrome. Sequencing input: CD4+ T cells from PBMCs. CDR3 region: CASSLSTSGRSQFF. The nucleotide sequence reads as follows: TGTGCCAGCAGTTTATCGACTAGCGGGAGGAGTCAGTTCTTC.